This TCR beta chain was captured by sequencing in a study of T cell responses to AZD1222 COVID-19 vaccine. The CDR3 spans 15 residues. Germline CDR1 SGDLS, CDR2 YYNGEE. The V gene lost 3 bases and the J gene lost 2 bases, with 14 bases spanning the gap. Study-level results: Clonal diversity was possibly underestimated; the donors were predominantly white British and more often female. Breadth and depth of Spike-specific TCRs rose after two AZD1222 doses. Nearly half of unique spike-specific TCRs reportedly avoided B.1.351 and B.1.1.7 mutated regions. Repertoires were obtained only post-peak T cell response.

Clones were sequenced by immunoSEQ multiplex PCR, and TCRdb holds only the in-frame ones, with some missing. The table records more than 150,000 clones, approximately 89% of them present only once. Comments on this clone: What it recognizes is unknown.

The rearrangement joins TRBV9 to TRBJ2-5, with a tentative D call TRBD2 (7 bases). The sequence was collected from an adult in good health. Sequenced here: peripheral blood, sampled on day 0 of AZD1222 vaccination. The CDR3 sequence is CASSAPGGRQETQYF. The CDR3 DNA sequence: TGTGCCAGCAGCGCCCCCGGGGGGCGACAAGAGACCCAGTACTTC.